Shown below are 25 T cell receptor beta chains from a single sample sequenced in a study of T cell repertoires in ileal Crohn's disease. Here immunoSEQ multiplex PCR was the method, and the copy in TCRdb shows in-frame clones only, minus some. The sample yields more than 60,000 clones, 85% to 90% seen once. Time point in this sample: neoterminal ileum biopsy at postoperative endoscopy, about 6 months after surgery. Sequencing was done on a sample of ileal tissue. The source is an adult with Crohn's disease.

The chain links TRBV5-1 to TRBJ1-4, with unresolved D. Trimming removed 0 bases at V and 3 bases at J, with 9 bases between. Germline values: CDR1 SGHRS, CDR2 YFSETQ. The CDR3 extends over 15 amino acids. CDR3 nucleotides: TGCGCCAGCAGCTTGGCCGGAGTCCCTAATGAAAAACTGTTTTTT. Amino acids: CASSLAGVPNEKLFF.

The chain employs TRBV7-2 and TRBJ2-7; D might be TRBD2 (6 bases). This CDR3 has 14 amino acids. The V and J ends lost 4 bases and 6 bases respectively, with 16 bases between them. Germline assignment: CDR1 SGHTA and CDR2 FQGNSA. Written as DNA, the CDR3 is TGTGCCAGCAGCTCAGATGCGACTAGGGGCGAGCAGTACTTC. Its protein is CASSSDATRGEQYF.

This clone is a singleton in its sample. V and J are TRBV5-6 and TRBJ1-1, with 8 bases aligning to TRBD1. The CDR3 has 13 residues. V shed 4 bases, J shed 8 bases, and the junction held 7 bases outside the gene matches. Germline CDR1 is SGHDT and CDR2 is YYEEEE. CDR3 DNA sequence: TGTGCCAGCAGCGAGGGACAGGACAGGGAAGCTTTCTTT. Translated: CASSEGQDREAFF.

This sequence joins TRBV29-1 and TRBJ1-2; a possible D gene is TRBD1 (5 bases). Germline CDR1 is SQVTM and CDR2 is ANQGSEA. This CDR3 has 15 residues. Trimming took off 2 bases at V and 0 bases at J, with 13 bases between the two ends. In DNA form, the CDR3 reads TGCAGCGTTGAACGACAGCGCCAGGCTAACTATGGCTACACCTTC. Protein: CSVERQRQANYGYTF.

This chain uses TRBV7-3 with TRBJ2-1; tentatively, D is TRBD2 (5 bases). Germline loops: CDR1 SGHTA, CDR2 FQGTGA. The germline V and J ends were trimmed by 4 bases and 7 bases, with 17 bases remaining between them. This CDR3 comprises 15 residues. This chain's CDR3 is CASSYNGGLNNEQFF. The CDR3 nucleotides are TGTGCCAGCAGCTACAACGGAGGATTAAATAATGAGCAGTTCTTC.

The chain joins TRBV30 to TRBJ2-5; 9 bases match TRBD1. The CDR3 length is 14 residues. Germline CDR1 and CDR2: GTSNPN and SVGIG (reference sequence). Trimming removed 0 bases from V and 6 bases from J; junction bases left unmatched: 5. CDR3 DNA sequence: TGTGCCTGGAGTGTACTGGGACAGGGTAAGACCCAGTACTTC. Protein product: CAWSVLGQGKTQYF.

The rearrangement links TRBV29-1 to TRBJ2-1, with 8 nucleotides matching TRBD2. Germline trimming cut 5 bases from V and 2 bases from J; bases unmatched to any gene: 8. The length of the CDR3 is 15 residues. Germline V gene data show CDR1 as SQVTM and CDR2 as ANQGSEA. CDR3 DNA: TGCAGCGTTCCCGCAAGCGGGAGCACCTACAATGAGCAGTTCTTC. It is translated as CSVPASGSTYNEQFF.

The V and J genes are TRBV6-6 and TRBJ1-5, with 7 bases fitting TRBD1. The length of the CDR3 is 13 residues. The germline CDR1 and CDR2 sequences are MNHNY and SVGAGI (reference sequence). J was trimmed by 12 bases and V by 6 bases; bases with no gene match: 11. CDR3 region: CASSSPGTALQHF. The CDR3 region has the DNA TGTGCCAGCAGCTCCCCGGGGACAGCTCTCCAGCATTTT.

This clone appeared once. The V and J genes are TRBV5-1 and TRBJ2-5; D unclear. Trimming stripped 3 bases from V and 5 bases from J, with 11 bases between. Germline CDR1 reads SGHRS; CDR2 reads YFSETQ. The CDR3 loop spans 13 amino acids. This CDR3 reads CASSSASRETQYF. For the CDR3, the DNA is TGCGCCAGCAGCTCCGCCTCCCGGGAGACCCAGTACTTC.

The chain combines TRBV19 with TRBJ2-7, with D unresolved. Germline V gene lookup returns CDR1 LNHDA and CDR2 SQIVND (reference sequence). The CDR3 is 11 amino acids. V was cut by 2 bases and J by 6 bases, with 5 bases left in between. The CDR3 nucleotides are TGTGCCAGTAGTATATGGGGCGAGCAGTACGTC. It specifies CASSIWGEQYV.

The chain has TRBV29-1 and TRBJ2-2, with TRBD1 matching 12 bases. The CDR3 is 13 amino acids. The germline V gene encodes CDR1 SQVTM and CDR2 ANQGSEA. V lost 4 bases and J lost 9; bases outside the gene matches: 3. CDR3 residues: CSVGDRGHRELFF. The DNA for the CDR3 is TGCAGCGTTGGGGACAGGGGGCACCGGGAGCTGTTTTTT.

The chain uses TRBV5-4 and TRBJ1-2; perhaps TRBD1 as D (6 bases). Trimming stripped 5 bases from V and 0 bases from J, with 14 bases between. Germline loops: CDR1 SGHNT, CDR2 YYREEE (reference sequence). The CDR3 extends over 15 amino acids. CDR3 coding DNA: TGTGCCAGCAGACTGGGGGCAGGGGCTAACTATGGCTACACCTTC. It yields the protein CASRLGAGANYGYTF.

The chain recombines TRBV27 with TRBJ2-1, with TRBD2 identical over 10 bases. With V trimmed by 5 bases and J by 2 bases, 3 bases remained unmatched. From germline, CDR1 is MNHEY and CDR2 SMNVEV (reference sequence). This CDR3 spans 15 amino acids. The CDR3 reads CASSPAGGTYNEQFF. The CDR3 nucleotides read TGTGCCAGCAGTCCAGCGGGAGGGACCTACAATGAGCAGTTCTTC.

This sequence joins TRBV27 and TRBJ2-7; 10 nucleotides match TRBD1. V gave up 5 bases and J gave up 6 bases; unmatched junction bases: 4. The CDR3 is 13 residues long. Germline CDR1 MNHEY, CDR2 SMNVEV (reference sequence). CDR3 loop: CASSLGQGREQYV. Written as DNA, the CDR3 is TGTGCCAGCAGTCTGGGACAGGGGCGCGAGCAGTACGTC.

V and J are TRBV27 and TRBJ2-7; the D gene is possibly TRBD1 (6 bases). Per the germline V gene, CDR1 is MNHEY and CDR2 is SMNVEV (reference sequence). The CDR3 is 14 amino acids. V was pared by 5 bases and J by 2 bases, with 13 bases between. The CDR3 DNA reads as TGTGCCAGCAGTGCCGGGACAATTCCCTACGAGCAGTACTTC. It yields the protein CASSAGTIPYEQYF.

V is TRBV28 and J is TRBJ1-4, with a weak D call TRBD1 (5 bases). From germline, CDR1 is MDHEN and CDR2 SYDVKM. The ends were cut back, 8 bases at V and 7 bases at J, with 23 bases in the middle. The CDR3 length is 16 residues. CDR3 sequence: CASESGGALQGEKLFF. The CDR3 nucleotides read TGTGCCAGCGAATCTGGAGGGGCCTTGCAGGGTGAAAAACTGTTTTTT.

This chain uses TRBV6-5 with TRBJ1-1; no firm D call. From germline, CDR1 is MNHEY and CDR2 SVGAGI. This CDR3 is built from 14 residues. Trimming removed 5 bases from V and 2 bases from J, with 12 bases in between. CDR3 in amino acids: CASSDTGGNTEAFF. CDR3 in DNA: TGTGCCAGCAGTGACACTGGAGGAAACACTGAAGCTTTCTTT.

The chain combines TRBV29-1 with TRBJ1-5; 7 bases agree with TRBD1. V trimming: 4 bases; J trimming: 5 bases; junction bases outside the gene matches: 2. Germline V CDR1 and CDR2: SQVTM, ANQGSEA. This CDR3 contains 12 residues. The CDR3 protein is CSVGQGDQPQHF. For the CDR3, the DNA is TGCAGCGTTGGACAGGGAGATCAGCCCCAGCATTTT.

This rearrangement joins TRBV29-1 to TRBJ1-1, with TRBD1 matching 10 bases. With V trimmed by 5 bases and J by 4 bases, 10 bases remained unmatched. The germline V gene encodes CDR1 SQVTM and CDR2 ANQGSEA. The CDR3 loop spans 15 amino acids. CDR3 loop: CSVKGQGRSSTEAFF. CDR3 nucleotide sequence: TGCAGCGTTAAGGGACAGGGGCGATCGAGCACTGAAGCTTTCTTT.

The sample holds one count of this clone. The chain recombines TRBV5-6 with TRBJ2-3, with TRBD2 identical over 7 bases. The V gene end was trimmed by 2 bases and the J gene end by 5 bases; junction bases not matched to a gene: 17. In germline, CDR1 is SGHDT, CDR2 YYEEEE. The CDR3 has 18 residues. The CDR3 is CASSLIRIAGSLEDTQYF. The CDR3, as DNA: TGTGCCAGCAGCTTAATTAGGATAGCGGGCTCGCTAGAAGATACGCAGTATTTT.

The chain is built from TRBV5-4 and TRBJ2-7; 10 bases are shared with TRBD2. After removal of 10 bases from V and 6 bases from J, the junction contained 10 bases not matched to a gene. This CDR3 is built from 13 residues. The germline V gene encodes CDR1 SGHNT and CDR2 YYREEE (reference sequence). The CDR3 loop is CAVSGRAFGEQYF. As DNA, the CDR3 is TGTGCCGTCAGCGGGAGGGCCTTCGGCGAGCAGTACTTC.

CDR3 in amino acids: CASSYSQGAYGYTF. The CDR3 bases are TGTGCCAGCAGTTACTCGCAGGGGGCCTATGGCTACACCTTC. V usage is TRBV6-5 and J usage is TRBJ1-2, with 8 positions matching TRBD1. The length of the CDR3 is 14 residues. V lost 0 bases, J lost 4 bases, and 1 base stayed unmatched. The germline V gene encodes CDR1 MNHEY and CDR2 SVGAGI.

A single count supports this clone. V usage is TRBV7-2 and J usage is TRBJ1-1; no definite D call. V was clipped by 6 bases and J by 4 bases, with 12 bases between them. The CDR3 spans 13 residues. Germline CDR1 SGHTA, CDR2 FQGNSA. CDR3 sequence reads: CASSLGEVTEAFF. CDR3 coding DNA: TGTGCCAGCAGTCTCGGGGAGGTCACTGAAGCTTTCTTT.

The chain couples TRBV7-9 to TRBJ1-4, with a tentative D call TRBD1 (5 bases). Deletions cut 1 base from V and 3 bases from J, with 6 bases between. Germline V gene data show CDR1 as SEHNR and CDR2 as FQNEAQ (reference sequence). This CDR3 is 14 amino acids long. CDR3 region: CASSLGGANEKLFF. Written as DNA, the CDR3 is TGTGCCAGCAGCTTAGGGGGGGCTAATGAAAAACTGTTTTTT. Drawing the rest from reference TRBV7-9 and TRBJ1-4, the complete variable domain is DTGVSQNPRHKITKRGQNVTFRCDPISEHNRLYWYRQTLGQGPEFLTYFQNEAQLEKSRLLSDRFSAERPKGSFSTLEIQRTEQGDSAMYLCASSLGGANEKLFFGSGTQLSVL.

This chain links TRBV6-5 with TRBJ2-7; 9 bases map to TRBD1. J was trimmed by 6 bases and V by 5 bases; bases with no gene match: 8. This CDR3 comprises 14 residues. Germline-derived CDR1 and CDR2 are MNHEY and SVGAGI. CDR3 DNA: TGTGCCAGCAGTCAAACCGGGACAGGGATCGAGCAGTACTTC. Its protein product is CASSQTGTGIEQYF.